The rows below give T cell receptor beta chains drawn from one sample of a study of lymphopenia after photon versus proton radiotherapy. Clones were read by immunoSEQ multiplex PCR, and TCRdb kept only the in-frame ones, dropping some. The profile shows approximately 22,000 clones, nearly 85% of them singletons. Source: peripheral blood, taken from a patient treated with proton-based radiotherapy. The receptors originated from a woman in her 70s with pancreatic cancer. CDR3s include the opening cysteine and the closing phenylalanine or tryptophan. D genes are given only for firm matches. Clone size is stated in some rows and not others, as once, few, many or a class when expanded.

>-|TRBV28|TRBD1|TRBJ1-1
TGTGCCAGTACTCGACAGGGGGCGAGGGGGGCTTTCTTT
CASTRQGARGAFF
>-|TRBV5-4|-|TRBJ1-3
TGTGCCAGCAGCCGGACAGCCTCTGGAAACACCATATATTTT
CASSRTASGNTIYF
>-|TRBV29-1|TRBD2|TRBJ2-3
TGCAGCGTTGAAGGAGGAGCGGGAGGGACAGATACGCAGTATTTT
CSVEGGAGGTDTQYF
>-|TRBV7-3|TRBD1|TRBJ2-5
TGTGCCAGCAGCTTCACAGGGGGCCAAGAGACCCAGTACTTC
CASSFTGGQETQYF
>-|TRBV29-1|TRBD1|TRBJ1-2
TGCAGCGTTGCGACAGGGACTGGCTACACCTTC
CSVATGTGYTF
>-|TRBV28|-|TRBJ1-2
TGTGCCAGCAGTTTTACAGGCCTGGGGGAGGGCTACACCTTC
CASSFTGLGEGYTF
>few|TRBV28|-|TRBJ2-1
TGTGCCAGCAGTTTACGCGTCGGGGCAATTGAGCAGTTCTTC
CASSLRVGAIEQFF
>-|TRBV21-1|-|TRBJ2-7
TGTGCCAGCAGCAAAATCCGCGGGACTAGAATCTACGAGCAGTACTTC
CASSKIRGTRIYEQYF
>few|TRBV7-6|TRBD1|TRBJ2-7
TGTGCCAGCAGCTTAGAAGGGACAGGGTCCGGGGAGCAGTACTTC
CASSLEGTGSGEQYF
>-|TRBV7-3|TRBD2|TRBJ2-3
TGTGCCAGCAGCTCCCAAAGCCGAGGACTAGCGGCAGATACGCAGTATTTT
CASSSQSRGLAADTQYF
>-|TRBV30|TRBD1|TRBJ2-7
TGTGCCTGGGGGACAGGGTTAACCTACGAGCAGTACTTC
CAWGTGLTYEQYF